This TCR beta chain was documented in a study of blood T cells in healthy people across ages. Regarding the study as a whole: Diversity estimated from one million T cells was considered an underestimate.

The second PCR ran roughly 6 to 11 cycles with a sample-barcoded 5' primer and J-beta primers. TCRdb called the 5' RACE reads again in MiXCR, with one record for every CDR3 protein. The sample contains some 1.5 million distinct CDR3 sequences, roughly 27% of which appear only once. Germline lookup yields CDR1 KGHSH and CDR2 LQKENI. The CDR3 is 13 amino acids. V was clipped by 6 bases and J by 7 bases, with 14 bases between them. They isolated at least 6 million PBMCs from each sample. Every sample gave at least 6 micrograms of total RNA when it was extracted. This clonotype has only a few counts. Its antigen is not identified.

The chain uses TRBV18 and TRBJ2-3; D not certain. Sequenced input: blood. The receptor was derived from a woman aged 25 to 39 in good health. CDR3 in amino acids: CASSPNTEHTQYF. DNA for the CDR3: TGTGCCAGCTCCCCTAACACGGAACATACGCAGTATTTT.